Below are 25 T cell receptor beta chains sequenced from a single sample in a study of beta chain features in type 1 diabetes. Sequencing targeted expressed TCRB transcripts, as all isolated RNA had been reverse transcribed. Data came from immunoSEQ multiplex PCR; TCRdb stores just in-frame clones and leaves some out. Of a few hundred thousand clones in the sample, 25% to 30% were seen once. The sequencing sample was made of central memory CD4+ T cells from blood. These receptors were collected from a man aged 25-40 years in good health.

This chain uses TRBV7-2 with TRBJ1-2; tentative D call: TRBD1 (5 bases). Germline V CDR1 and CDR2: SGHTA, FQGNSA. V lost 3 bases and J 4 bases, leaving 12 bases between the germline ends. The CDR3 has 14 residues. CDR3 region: CASSFPPGFYGYTF. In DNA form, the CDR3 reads TGTGCCAGCAGCTTTCCCCCAGGGTTCTATGGCTACACCTTC.

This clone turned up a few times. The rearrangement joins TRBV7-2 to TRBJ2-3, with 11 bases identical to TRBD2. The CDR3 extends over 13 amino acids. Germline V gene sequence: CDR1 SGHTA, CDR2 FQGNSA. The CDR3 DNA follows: TGTGTCTCGACTAGCGGGGTCACAGATACGCAGTATTTT. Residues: CVSTSGVTDTQYF.

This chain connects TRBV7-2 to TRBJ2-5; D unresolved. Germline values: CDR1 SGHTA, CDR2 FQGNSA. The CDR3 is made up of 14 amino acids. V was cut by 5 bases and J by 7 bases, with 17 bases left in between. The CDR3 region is CASSPGRKTGTQYF. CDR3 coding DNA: TGTGCCAGCAGCCCCGGACGAAAAACCGGGACCCAGTACTTC. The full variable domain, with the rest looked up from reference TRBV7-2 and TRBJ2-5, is GAGVSQSPSNKVTEKGKDVELRCDPISGHTALYWYRQSLGQGLEFLIYFQGNSAPDKSGLPSDRFSAERTGGSVSTLTIQRTQQEDSAVYLCASSPGRKTGTQYFGPGTRLLVL.

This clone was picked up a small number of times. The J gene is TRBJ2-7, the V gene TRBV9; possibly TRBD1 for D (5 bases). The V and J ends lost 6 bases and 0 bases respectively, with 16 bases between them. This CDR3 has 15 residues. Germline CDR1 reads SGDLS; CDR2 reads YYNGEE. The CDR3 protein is CASTFSPDSSYEQYF. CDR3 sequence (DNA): TGTGCCAGCACCTTTAGCCCAGACAGCTCCTACGAGCAGTACTTC.

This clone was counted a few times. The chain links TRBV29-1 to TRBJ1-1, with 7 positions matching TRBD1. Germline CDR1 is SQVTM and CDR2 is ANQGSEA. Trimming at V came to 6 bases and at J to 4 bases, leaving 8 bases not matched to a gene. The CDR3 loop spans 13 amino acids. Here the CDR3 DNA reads TGCAGCGTCAGCAAATCAGGGGGCACTGAAGCTTTCTTT. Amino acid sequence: CSVSKSGGTEAFF.

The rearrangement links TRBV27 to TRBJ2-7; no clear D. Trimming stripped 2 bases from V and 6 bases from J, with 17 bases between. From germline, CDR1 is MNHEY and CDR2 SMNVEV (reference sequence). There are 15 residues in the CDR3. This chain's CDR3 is CASSLGVASRSEQYF. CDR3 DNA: TGTGCCAGCAGTTTAGGTGTAGCTAGTCGGTCCGAGCAGTACTTC.

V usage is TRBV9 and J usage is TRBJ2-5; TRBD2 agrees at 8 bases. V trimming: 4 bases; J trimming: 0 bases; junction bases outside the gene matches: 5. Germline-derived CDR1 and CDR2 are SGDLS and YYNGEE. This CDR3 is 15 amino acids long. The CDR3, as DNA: TGTGCCAGCAGCCCACTAGCGGTGTACCAAGAGACCCAGTACTTC. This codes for CASSPLAVYQETQYF.

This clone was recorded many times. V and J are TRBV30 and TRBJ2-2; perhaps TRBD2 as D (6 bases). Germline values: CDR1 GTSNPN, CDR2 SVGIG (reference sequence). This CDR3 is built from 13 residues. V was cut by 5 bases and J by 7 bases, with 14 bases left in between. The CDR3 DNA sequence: TGTGCCTGGGCGGGACTCTCAGGCGGGGAGCTGTTTTTT. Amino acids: CAWAGLSGGELFF.

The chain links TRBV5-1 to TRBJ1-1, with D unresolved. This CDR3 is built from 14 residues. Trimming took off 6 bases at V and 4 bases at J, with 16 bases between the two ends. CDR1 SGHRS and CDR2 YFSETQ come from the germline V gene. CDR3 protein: CASTPTGKGTEAFF. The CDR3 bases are TGCGCCAGCACCCCGACGGGGAAAGGCACTGAAGCTTTCTTT.

For the CDR3, the DNA is TGTGCCTGGAGTCCGGGACTAGCGGGAGTCGAGCAGTACTTC. Translation gives CAWSPGLAGVEQYF. V gene TRBV30 combines with J gene TRBJ2-7; TRBD2 aligns across 14 bases. This CDR3 contains 14 residues. J was trimmed by 6 bases and V by 2 bases; bases with no gene match: 3. CDR1 is GTSNPN and CDR2 is SVGIG in the germline V gene (reference sequence). Filled out from reference TRBV30 and TRBJ2-7, the complete variable domain reads SQTIHQWPATLVQPVGSPLSLECTVEGTSNPNLYWYRQAAGRGLQLLFYSVGIGQISSEVPQNLSASRPQDRQFILSSKKLLLSDSGFYLCAWSPGLAGVEQYFGPGTRLTVT.

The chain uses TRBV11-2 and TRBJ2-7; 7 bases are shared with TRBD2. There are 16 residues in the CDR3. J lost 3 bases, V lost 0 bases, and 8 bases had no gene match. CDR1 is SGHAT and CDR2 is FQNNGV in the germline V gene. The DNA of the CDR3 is TGTGCCAGCAGCTTAGATCTTGGGACTACACTCTACGAGCAGTACTTC. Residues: CASSLDLGTTLYEQYF.

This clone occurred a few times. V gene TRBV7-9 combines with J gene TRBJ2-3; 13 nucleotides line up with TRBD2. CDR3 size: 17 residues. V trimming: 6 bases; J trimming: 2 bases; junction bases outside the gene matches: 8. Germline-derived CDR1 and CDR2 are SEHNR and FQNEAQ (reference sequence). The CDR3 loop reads CASSSGLAGDLTDTQYF. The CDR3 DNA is TGTGCCAGCAGTTCCGGACTAGCGGGGGACCTCACAGATACGCAGTATTTT.

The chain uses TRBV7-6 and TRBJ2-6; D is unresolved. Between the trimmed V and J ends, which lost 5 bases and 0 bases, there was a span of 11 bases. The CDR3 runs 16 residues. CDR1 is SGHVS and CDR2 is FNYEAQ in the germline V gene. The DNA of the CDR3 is TGTGCCAGCAGCCTAAGTACGTTCTCTGGGGCCAACGTCCTGACTTTC. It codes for CASSLSTFSGANVLTF.

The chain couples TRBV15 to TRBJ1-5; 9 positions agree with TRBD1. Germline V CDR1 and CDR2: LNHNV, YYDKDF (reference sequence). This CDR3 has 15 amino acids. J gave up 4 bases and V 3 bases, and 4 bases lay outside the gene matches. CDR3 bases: TGTGCCACCAGCAGGGGACAGGGCGCAAATCAGCCCCAGCATTTT. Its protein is CATSRGQGANQPQHF. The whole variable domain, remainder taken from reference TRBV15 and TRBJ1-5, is DAMVIQNPRYQVTQFGKPVTLSCSQTLNHNVMYWYQQKSSQAPKLLFHYYDKDFNNEADTPDNFQSRRPNTSFCFLDIRSPGLGDTAMYLCATSRGQGANQPQHFGDGTRLSIL.

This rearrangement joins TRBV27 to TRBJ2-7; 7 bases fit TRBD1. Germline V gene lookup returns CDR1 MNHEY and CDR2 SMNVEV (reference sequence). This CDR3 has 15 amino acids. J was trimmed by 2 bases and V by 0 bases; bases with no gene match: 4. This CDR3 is CASSLSGTVAYEQYF. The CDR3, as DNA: TGTGCCAGCAGTTTATCTGGGACAGTGGCCTACGAGCAGTACTTC.

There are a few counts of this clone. The CDR3 protein is CASSPQQTSGRSAGELFF. The DNA of the CDR3 is TGTGCCAGCTCACCCCAACAAACTAGCGGGAGATCGGCCGGGGAGCTGTTTTTT. J is TRBJ2-2 and V is TRBV18, with 11 bases matching TRBD2. From germline, CDR1 is KGHSH and CDR2 LQKENI. There are 18 residues in the CDR3. The V gene end was trimmed by 3 bases and the J gene end by 6 bases; junction bases not matched to a gene: 12.

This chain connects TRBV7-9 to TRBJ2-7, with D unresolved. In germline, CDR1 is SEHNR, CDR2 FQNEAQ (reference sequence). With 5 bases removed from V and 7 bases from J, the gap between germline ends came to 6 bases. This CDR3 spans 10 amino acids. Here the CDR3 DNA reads TGTGCCAGCAGCGTTAAGGAGCAGTACTTC. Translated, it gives CASSVKEQYF.

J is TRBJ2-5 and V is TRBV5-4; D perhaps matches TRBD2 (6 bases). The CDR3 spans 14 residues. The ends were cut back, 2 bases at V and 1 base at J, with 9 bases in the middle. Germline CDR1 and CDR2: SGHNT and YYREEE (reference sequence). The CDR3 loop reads CASSLPGLQETQYF. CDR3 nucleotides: TGTGCCAGCAGCTTACCGGGACTCCAAGAGACCCAGTACTTC.

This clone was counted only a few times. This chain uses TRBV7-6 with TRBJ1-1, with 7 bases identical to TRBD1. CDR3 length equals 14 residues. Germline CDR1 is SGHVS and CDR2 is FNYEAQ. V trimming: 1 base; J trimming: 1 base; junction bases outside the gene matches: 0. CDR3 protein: CASSLGTGNTEAFF. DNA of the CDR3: TGTGCCAGCAGCTTAGGGACAGGGAACACTGAAGCTTTCTTT.

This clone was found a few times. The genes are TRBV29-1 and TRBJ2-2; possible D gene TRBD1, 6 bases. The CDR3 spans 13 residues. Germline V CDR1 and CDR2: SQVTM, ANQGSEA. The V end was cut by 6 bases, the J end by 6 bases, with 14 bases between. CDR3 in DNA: TGCAGCGTGTTACAGGGTGCCGCCGGGGAGCTGTTTTTT. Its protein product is CSVLQGAAGELFF.

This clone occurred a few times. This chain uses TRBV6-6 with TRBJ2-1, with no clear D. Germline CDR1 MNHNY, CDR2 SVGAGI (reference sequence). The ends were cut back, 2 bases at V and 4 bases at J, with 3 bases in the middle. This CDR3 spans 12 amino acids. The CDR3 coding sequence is TGTGCCAGCAGTTACCTGTACAATGAGCAGTTCTTC. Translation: CASSYLYNEQFF.

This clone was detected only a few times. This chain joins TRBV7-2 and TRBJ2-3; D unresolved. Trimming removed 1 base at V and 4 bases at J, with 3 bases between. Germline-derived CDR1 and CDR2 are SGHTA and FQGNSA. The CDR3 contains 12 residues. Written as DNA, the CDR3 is TGTGCCAGCAGCTTAGATGCAGATACGCAGTATTTT. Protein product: CASSLDADTQYF.

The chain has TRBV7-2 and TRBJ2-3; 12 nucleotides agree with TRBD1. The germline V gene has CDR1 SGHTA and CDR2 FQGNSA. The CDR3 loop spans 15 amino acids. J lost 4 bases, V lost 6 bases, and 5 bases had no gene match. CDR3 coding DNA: TGTGCCAGCAGGCCCGGGACAGGGGGCGCAGATACGCAGTATTTT. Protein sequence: CASRPGTGGADTQYF.

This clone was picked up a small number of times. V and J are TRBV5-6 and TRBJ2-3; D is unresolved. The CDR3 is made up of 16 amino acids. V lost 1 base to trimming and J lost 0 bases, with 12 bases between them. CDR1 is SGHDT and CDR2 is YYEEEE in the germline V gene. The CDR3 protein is CASSLKRHISTDTQYF. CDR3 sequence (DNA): TGTGCCAGCAGCTTGAAGCGACATATCAGCACAGATACGCAGTATTTT.

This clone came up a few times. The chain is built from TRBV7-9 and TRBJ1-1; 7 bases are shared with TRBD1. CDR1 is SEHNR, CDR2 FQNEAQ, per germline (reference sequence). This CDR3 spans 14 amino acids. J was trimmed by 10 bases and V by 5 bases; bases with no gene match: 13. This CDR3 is CASSPRQGEKGAFF. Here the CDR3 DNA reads TGTGCCAGCAGCCCGCGACAGGGCGAAAAGGGAGCTTTCTTT.